One T cell receptor (beta chain) is described in this entry. No antigen is known for it. This sample is part of a study of monozygotic twins with inflammatory bowel disease. TCRdb reprocessed the 5' RACE reads and stores each CDR3 protein as one record, lacking DNA. This sample's table reports about 210,000 distinct CDR3 sequences. Study outcomes and limitations: Other individuals had fewer clonotypes in common with IBD patients than with healthy twins, especially with disease activity.

This sequence was found in a human donor with ulcerative colitis or Crohn's disease, or a healthy co-twin of an affected twin (not recorded which). Sequenced input: blood.

This CDR3 reads CASSLIAGGQETQYF. V usage is TRBV7-2 and J usage is TRBJ2-5; TCRdb picks TRBD1, but there is no DNA to check that call. Germline CDR1 and CDR2: SGHTA and FQGNSA. The CDR3 extends over 15 amino acids.